The next 14 T cell receptor beta chains were all read from a single sample in a study of siplizumab effects on memory and regulatory T cells. Clones were read by immunoSEQ multiplex PCR, and TCRdb kept only the in-frame ones, dropping some. The sample comprises approximately 110,000 clones, roughly 91% of which are singletons, and around 0.32% rests with the top ten. The sequenced material came from CD4+ T cells sorted from blood. These receptor sequences come from a human donor in good health.

The rearrangement joins TRBV18 to TRBJ2-7; D is ambiguous. The germline V gene has CDR1 KGHSH and CDR2 LQKENI. This CDR3 contains 13 residues. V was cut by 3 bases and J by 5 bases, with 11 bases left in between. The CDR3 reads CASSPERFDEQYF. CDR3 DNA: TGTGCCAGCTCACCGGAACGCTTCGACGAGCAGTACTTC.

This sequence joins TRBV14 and TRBJ1-6; TRBD1 is a possible D gene (6 bases). CDR1 is SGHDN, CDR2 FVKESK, per germline. CDR3 length: 16 amino acids. Trimming shortened V by 6 bases and J by 0 bases, and 12 bases separated the two germline ends. CDR3 DNA: TGTGCCAGCAGTCTCCGGGACAACTCCTATAATTCACCCCTCCACTTT. It specifies CASSLRDNSYNSPLHF. The full variable domain, with the rest looked up from reference TRBV14 and TRBJ1-6, is EAGVTQFPSHSVIEKGQTVTLRCDPISGHDNLYWYRRVMGKEIKFLLHFVKESKQDESGMPNNRFLAERTGGTYSTLKVQPAELEDSGVYFCASSLRDNSYNSPLHFGNGTRLTVT.

The chain has TRBV19 and TRBJ1-1; D remains unclear. In germline, CDR1 is LNHDA, CDR2 SQIVND (reference sequence). The V end was cut by 4 bases, the J end by 6 bases, with 9 bases between. CDR3 length equals 12 residues. CDR3 DNA: TGTGCCAGTAGTACACCGGCTCCTGAAGCTTTCTTT. As protein: CASSTPAPEAFF.

This chain uses TRBV7-2 with TRBJ1-2; D might be TRBD1 (6 bases). This CDR3 spans 14 amino acids. V was trimmed by 1 base and J by 3 bases, leaving 9 bases between them. CDR1 is SGHTA, CDR2 FQGNSA, per germline. The CDR3 nucleotides read TGTGCCAGCAGCTTAGACAGGGAGGACTATGGCTACACCTTC. It specifies CASSLDREDYGYTF. Full variable domain (remainder filled in from reference TRBV7-2 and TRBJ1-2): GAGVSQSPSNKVTEKGKDVELRCDPISGHTALYWYRQSLGQGLEFLIYFQGNSAPDKSGLPSDRFSAERTGGSVSTLTIQRTQQEDSAVYLCASSLDREDYGYTFGSGTRLTVV.

The chain has TRBV30 and TRBJ1-6, with D hard to call. Trimming cost V 1 base and J 5 bases, with 6 bases left between them. The CDR3 extends over 13 amino acids. The V gene's germline CDR1 is GTSNPN and CDR2 SVGIG (reference sequence). The CDR3 here is CAWSGLNNSPLHF. CDR3 in DNA: TGTGCCTGGAGTGGGCTGAATAATTCACCCCTCCACTTT.

The chain carries TRBV6-5 and TRBJ1-1, with no clear D. Germline V gene sequence: CDR1 MNHEY, CDR2 SVGAGI. The CDR3 loop spans 11 amino acids. The ends were cut back, 8 bases at V and 6 bases at J, with 10 bases in the middle. The CDR3 sequence is CASEGSAEAFF. CDR3 coding DNA: TGTGCCAGCGAGGGAAGCGCTGAAGCTTTCTTT.

The rearrangement links TRBV6-1 to TRBJ2-4; 10 nucleotides agree with TRBD2. Germline loops: CDR1 MNHNS, CDR2 SASEGT. The CDR3 length is 15 residues. After removal of 7 bases from V and 9 bases from J, the junction contained 12 bases not matched to a gene. The CDR3 nucleotides are TGTGCCAGCACTCCCCGTAGCGGGGGGAGCGGCATTCAGTACTTC. This sequence encodes CASTPRSGGSGIQYF.

The chain carries TRBV6-5 and TRBJ1-4, with 10 bases fitting TRBD1. V was pared by 6 bases and J by 2 bases, with 3 bases of the junction left unmatched. The CDR3 runs 15 residues. Germline CDR1 reads MNHEY; CDR2 reads SVGAGI. The CDR3 protein is CASRRDRGTNEKLFF. CDR3 coding DNA: TGTGCCAGCAGAAGGGACAGGGGTACTAATGAAAAACTGTTTTTT.

V gene TRBV6-5 combines with J gene TRBJ2-6; D is unresolved. The CDR3 contains 16 residues. The V end was cut by 2 bases, the J end by 0 bases, with 8 bases between. The germline CDR1 and CDR2 sequences are MNHEY and SVGAGI. The CDR3 bases are TGTGCCAGCAGTTACGATAGCCACTCTGGGGCCAACGTCCTGACTTTC. Amino acids: CASSYDSHSGANVLTF.

The gene calls are TRBV14 and TRBJ2-1; weak D call: TRBD2 (5 bases). V lost 2 bases, J lost 6 bases, and 20 bases lay in between. The CDR3 is 17 residues long. The V gene's germline CDR1 is SGHDN and CDR2 FVKESK. The CDR3 DNA follows: TGTGCCAGCAGCCAACGGCTGGCTAGCCGGGTTAGCAATGAGCAGTTCTTC. Its protein product is CASSQRLASRVSNEQFF.

The J gene is TRBJ1-1, the V gene TRBV27; D remains ambiguous. Deletions cut 6 bases from V and 6 bases from J, with 20 bases between. The CDR3 has 15 amino acids. CDR1 and CDR2 (germline): MNHEY, SMNVEV (reference sequence). CDR3 in amino acids: CASSPLSVRRSEAFF. CDR3 DNA sequence: TGTGCCAGCAGCCCTCTATCGGTCAGGAGGTCTGAAGCTTTCTTT.

The genes are TRBV21-1 and TRBJ2-7; the table's TRBD1 call for D was not verified on the DNA. TRBV21-1 is a documented pseudogene. The CDR3 extends over 14 amino acids. CDR3 amino acids: CASSPQGCLYEQYF. CDR3 in DNA: TGTGCCAGCAGCCCCCAGGGGTGCCTTTACGAGCAGTACTTC.

Many counts were recorded for this clone. The V call is TRBV15, the J call TRBJ2-2; tentative D call: TRBD2 (5 bases). The germline CDR1 and CDR2 sequences are LNHNV and YYDKDF (reference sequence). The CDR3 runs to 16 residues. The V gene lost 0 bases and the J gene lost 2 bases, with 10 bases spanning the gap. Here the CDR3 reads CATSRDLTGNTGELFF. In nucleotides, the CDR3 is TGTGCCACCAGCAGAGATCTCACGGGAAACACCGGGGAGCTGTTTTTT.

This clone appeared once. A read error may account for a junction end that differs from germline. This rearrangement joins TRBV14 to TRBJ2-7; D gene uncertain. The CDR3 consists of 15 residues. The germline V gene has CDR1 SGHDN and CDR2 FVKESK. Here the CDR3 reads CASSQVFRQTYEQYF. The CDR3 DNA sequence: TGTGCCAGCAGCCAAGTGTTTAGGCAAACCTATGAGCAGTACTTC. The whole variable domain, filled in from reference TRBV14 and TRBJ2-7, reads EAGVTQFPSHSVIEKGQTVTLRCDPISGHDNLYWYRRVMGKEIKFLLHFVKESKQDESGMPNNRFLAERTGGTYSTLKVQPAELEDSGVYFCASSQVFRQTYEQYFGPGTRLTVT.